This TCR beta chain was recovered during a study of T cell responses to AZD1222 COVID-19 vaccine. Findings and limits, study-wide: Once two AZD1222 doses were given, Spike-specific TCR breadth and depth went up. Donors in the cohort were predominantly white British and more often female, and clonal diversity was possibly underestimated. The study found vaccine-associated CD4 TCRs spanning spike, dominant at 160-218 and 743-854.

For this clone: Its antigen is unidentified.

The V gene's germline CDR1 is GTSNPN and CDR2 SVGIG (reference sequence). Unmatched junction bases numbered 6, after V lost 1 base and J lost 5 bases. CDR3 length: 15 amino acids. Only in-frame clones appear in the TCRdb table, and some are missing; sequencing was by immunoSEQ multiplex PCR. The sample records fewer than 200,000 clones, around 89% being singletons. The receptor comes from an adult who received the MenACWY meningococcal vaccine as a control. The chain combines TRBV30 with TRBJ2-5, with 11 bases identical to TRBD2. The sample consisted of peripheral blood, taken 28 days after the second dose of the MenACWY control vaccine. The DNA for the CDR3 is TGTGCCTGGAGTGGGCCGACTAGCGGGACGGAGACCCAGTACTTC. Its translation: CAWSGPTSGTETQYF.